These 23 T cell receptor beta chains were sequenced from one sample in a study of shared clonotypes between healthy human individuals. Clones were read by immunoSEQ multiplex PCR, and TCRdb kept only the in-frame ones, dropping some. The sample carries 1 million to 1.2 million clones, 77% recorded once. Sequencing was carried out using memory CD4+ T cells from PBMCs. Described subset: CD45RA-negative fraction. The receptor source for this set is a young man in good health. Some clones in this sample may be carry-over from other donors' samples.

V is TRBV9 and J is TRBJ2-5, with TRBD2 matching over 8 bases. The DNA matches TRBJ2-7 better at its end, which makes the J call doubtful. Germline V gene lookup returns CDR1 SGDLS and CDR2 YYNGEE. This CDR3 spans 14 amino acids. The CDR3 DNA follows: TGTGCCAGCAGCCGCTCGGGGGGGACGGCCGAGCAGTACTTC. Translation: CASSRSGGTAEQYF.

V usage is TRBV7-2 and J usage is TRBJ1-2; 7 nucleotides align to TRBD1. The germline V gene has CDR1 SGHTA and CDR2 FQGNSA. Unmatched junction bases numbered 11, after V lost 7 bases and J lost 6 bases. This CDR3 contains 14 residues. The CDR3 nucleotides read TGTGCCAGCACCATACAGGGGTCGGAGGATGGCTACACCTTC. Protein product: CASTIQGSEDGYTF.

V is TRBV18 and J is TRBJ1-1; the D gene is possibly TRBD1 (5 bases). This CDR3 is built from 14 residues. Germline values: CDR1 KGHSH, CDR2 LQKENI. The ends were cut back, 1 base at V and 5 bases at J, with 11 bases in the middle. The CDR3 region is CASSPRGEGTEAFF. The CDR3 nucleotides read TGTGCCAGCTCACCACGGGGGGAGGGTACTGAAGCTTTCTTT.

The chain recombines TRBV7-2 with TRBJ1-1, with TRBD1 matching over 9 bases. CDR3 size: 14 residues. V dropped 5 bases and J dropped 7; count of bases not matched to a gene: 8. The germline V gene encodes CDR1 SGHTA and CDR2 FQGNSA. The CDR3 is CASSPRTGVNEAFF. CDR3 DNA sequence: TGTGCCAGCAGCCCCAGGACAGGGGTGAATGAAGCTTTCTTT.

This sequence joins TRBV2 and TRBJ1-3; D is possibly TRBD1 (6 bases). With 6 bases removed from V and 1 base from J, the gap between germline ends came to 13 bases. Germline CDR1 SNHLY, CDR2 FYNNEI. CDR3 length: 15 residues. This chain's CDR3 is CASREFTGSGNTIYF. CDR3 bases: TGTGCCAGCAGGGAATTTACAGGGTCTGGAAACACCATATATTTT. Using reference TRBV2 and TRBJ1-3 for the parts outside the CDR3, the full variable domain is EPEVTQTPSHQVTQMGQEVILRCVPISNHLYFYWYRQILGQKVEFLVSFYNNEISEKSEIFDDQFSVERPDGSNFTLKIRSTKLEDSAMYFCASREFTGSGNTIYFGEGSWLTVV.

This clone was observed a few times. The CDR3 DNA sequence: TGTGCCAGCCAGGGGAGCGGGAGAGTCTCCTACGAGCAGTACTTC. Translation: CASQGSGRVSYEQYF. This chain uses TRBV28 with TRBJ2-7, with TRBD2 matching 8 bases. The V gene's germline CDR1 is MDHEN and CDR2 SYDVKM. The V gene end was trimmed by 8 bases and the J gene end by 0 bases; junction bases not matched to a gene: 9. The CDR3 has 15 residues.

Comment on this clone: Its ends do not fully match the called genes, so a read error is possible. The same CDR3 can be traced to other DNA sequences in this sample. CDR3 DNA: TGCAGTGCCAGAGTCGGGGAGACCCAGTACTTC. Translation: CSARVGETQYF. J is TRBJ2-5 and V is TRBV20-1, with D unresolved. CDR3 length equals 11 residues. CDR1 and CDR2 (germline): DFQATT, SNEGSKA (reference sequence).

The V gene is TRBV5-1, the J gene TRBJ1-6, with D perhaps matching TRBD1 (5 bases). The CDR3 has 14 amino acids. CDR1 and CDR2 from the germline V gene are SGHRS and YFSETQ. V gave up 4 bases and J gave up 12 bases, with 17 bases separating them. The CDR3 DNA follows: TGCGCCAGCAGCGTCGACCCACGTCAGGGACCCCTCCACTTT. Its protein is CASSVDPRQGPLHF.

This clone was detected only a few times. The genes are TRBV5-6 and TRBJ2-5; TRBD1 might be the D (5 bases). Trimming shortened V by 1 base and J by 1 base, and 8 bases separated the two germline ends. Germline V gene data show CDR1 as SGHDT and CDR2 as YYEEEE. This CDR3 contains 14 residues. CDR3 amino acids: CASSLYRSQETQYF. The CDR3 nucleotides read TGTGCCAGCAGCTTGTACAGGTCCCAAGAGACCCAGTACTTC.

V is TRBV29-1 and J is TRBJ2-1; 14 bases are a match to TRBD2. Germline values: CDR1 SQVTM, CDR2 ANQGSEA. This CDR3 is built from 16 residues. V was clipped by 5 bases and J by 9 bases; unmatched bases: 12. In DNA form, the CDR3 reads TGCAGCGTTCAGCCGGGACTAGCGGGGGCCCGGGGTGAGCAGTTCTTC. Protein product: CSVQPGLAGARGEQFF.

Worth noting for this clone: This CDR3 is also generated by other DNA sequences in the sample. The rearrangement uses TRBV5-1 and TRBJ1-1; D gene ambiguous. Germline CDR1 is SGHRS and CDR2 is YFSETQ. There are 13 residues in the CDR3. V was cut by 4 bases and J by 5 bases, with 12 bases left in between. CDR3 amino acids: CASSLGWGTEAFF. The CDR3 DNA follows: TGCGCCAGCAGCCTCGGTTGGGGAACTGAAGCTTTCTTT.

This clone was detected once. The chain joins TRBV18 to TRBJ2-7; 8 positions agree with TRBD2. Trimming removed 5 bases from V and 5 bases from J; junction bases left unmatched: 14. This CDR3 is built from 16 residues. Germline V gene lookup returns CDR1 KGHSH and CDR2 LQKENI. CDR3 residues: CASSSRRGGANDEQYF. DNA for the CDR3: TGTGCCAGCTCATCCCGTCGGGGGGGGGCGAACGACGAGCAGTACTTC. Full variable domain (remainder filled in from reference TRBV18 and TRBJ2-7): NAGVMQNPRHLVRRRGQEARLRCSPMKGHSHVYWYRQLPEEGLKFMVYLQKENIIDESGMPKERFSAEFPKEGPSILRIQQVVRGDSAAYFCASSSRRGGANDEQYFGPGTRLTVT.

In the case of this clone: A much larger clone sits a single nucleotide away, making a read error possible. This chain links TRBV19 with TRBJ2-3; the D is unclear. Germline V CDR1 and CDR2: LNHDA, SQIVND (reference sequence). The CDR3 consists of 16 residues. The ends were cut back, 2 bases at V and 5 bases at J, with 17 bases in the middle. The CDR3 loop is CASSIRVGSGRDTQYF. DNA of the CDR3: TGTGCCAGTAGTATAAGAGTTGGGTCAGGCAGAGATACGCAGTATTTT.

V and J are TRBV28 and TRBJ2-3; no definite D call. Deletions cut 3 bases from V and 4 bases from J, with 5 bases between. This CDR3 comprises 12 residues. The germline gives CDR1 MDHEN, CDR2 SYDVKM. CDR3 DNA: TGTGCCAGCAGTTTGTACTCAGATACGCAGTATTTT. It translates to CASSLYSDTQYF.

This rearrangement joins TRBV5-1 to TRBJ1-2; 8 nucleotides align to TRBD1. Trimming took 6 bases from V and 5 from J; bases not matched to a gene: 12. Germline assignment: CDR1 SGHRS and CDR2 YFSETQ. This CDR3 comprises 15 residues. In nucleotides, the CDR3 is TGCGCCAGCACCTTTAACCGACAGGGGCTTTATGGCTACACCTTC. This codes for CASTFNRQGLYGYTF.

This sequence joins TRBV7-8 and TRBJ2-6; D gene unclear. This CDR3 has 17 amino acids. The V and J ends lost 5 bases and 3 bases respectively, with 17 bases between them. Germline V gene lookup returns CDR1 SGHVS and CDR2 FQNEAQ. CDR3 residues: CASSTGRIGSGANVLTF. In nucleotides, the CDR3 is TGTGCCAGCAGCACCGGGCGGATCGGAAGTGGGGCCAACGTCCTGACTTTC.

The V call is TRBV6-5, the J call TRBJ2-3, with D perhaps TRBD1 or TRBD2 (5 bases each). Germline V CDR1 and CDR2: MNHEY, SVGAGI. There are 12 residues in the CDR3. V was clipped by 5 bases and J by 7 bases, with 10 bases between them. CDR3 in DNA: TGTGCCAGCAGTCCGCCGGGGCATACGCAGTATTTT. Protein sequence: CASSPPGHTQYF.

The chain employs TRBV7-9 and TRBJ1-1, with a tentative D call TRBD1 (6 bases). The germline V and J ends were trimmed by 8 bases and 6 bases, with 13 bases remaining between them. Germline CDR1 reads SEHNR; CDR2 reads FQNEAQ (reference sequence). This CDR3 is built from 12 residues. Here the CDR3 DNA reads TGTGCCAGCGAGAAGGAGGGGGCTGAAGCTTTCTTT. Its translation is CASEKEGAEAFF.

The V call is TRBV2, the J call TRBJ2-7; TRBD2 matches 7 bases. Trimming took 5 bases from V and 5 from J; bases not matched to a gene: 9. CDR3 length: 14 residues. From germline, CDR1 is SNHLY and CDR2 FYNNEI. As DNA, the CDR3 is TGTGCCAGCAGTTTCAACGGGGGGTTGGACGAGCAGTACTTC. Protein: CASSFNGGLDEQYF. Using reference TRBV2 and TRBJ2-7 for the parts outside the CDR3, the full variable domain is EPEVTQTPSHQVTQMGQEVILRCVPISNHLYFYWYRQILGQKVEFLVSFYNNEISEKSEIFDDQFSVERPDGSNFTLKIRSTKLEDSAMYFCASSFNGGLDEQYFGPGTRLTVT.

About this clone itself: Other DNA sequences within the sample encode an identical CDR3. The V call is TRBV5-1, the J call TRBJ2-7, with 8 bases aligning to TRBD1. CDR1 and CDR2 from the germline V gene are SGHRS and YFSETQ. There are 15 residues in the CDR3. With V trimmed by 0 bases and J by 2 bases, 4 bases remained unmatched. The CDR3 reads CASSLAPDRAYEQYF. CDR3 bases: TGCGCCAGCAGCTTGGCCCCGGACAGGGCCTACGAGCAGTACTTC.

This clone was observed at least ten times. The chain employs TRBV11-2 and TRBJ2-5, with 10 positions matching TRBD1. This CDR3 region has 17 residues. The germline V gene encodes CDR1 SGHAT and CDR2 FQNNGV. V lost 5 bases, J lost 4 bases, and 13 bases stayed unmatched. The CDR3 nucleotides are TGTGCCAGCAGCCGATCCTCCGGGACAGGGGTTCTAGAGACCCAGTACTTC. It is translated as CASSRSSGTGVLETQYF.

This sequence joins TRBV5-6 and TRBJ1-4, with unresolved D. V lost 2 bases and J lost 0, with 5 bases in between. CDR3 length: 14 amino acids. Germline CDR1 and CDR2: SGHDT and YYEEEE. The CDR3 sequence is CASSFSSTNEKLFF. The CDR3 DNA follows: TGTGCCAGCAGCTTTTCTTCAACTAATGAAAAACTGTTTTTT.

This clone has just one count. This rearrangement joins TRBV7-8 to TRBJ1-5; D is unresolved. CDR3 size: 16 residues. V was clipped by 3 bases and J by 6 bases, with 18 bases between them. The germline gives CDR1 SGHVS, CDR2 FQNEAQ. The CDR3 region is CASSLLVPGSGQPQHF. CDR3 sequence (DNA): TGTGCCAGCAGCTTGCTTGTCCCGGGATCGGGTCAGCCCCAGCATTTT.